This T cell receptor beta chain was recorded in a study of cytomegalovirus exposure and HLA in healthy donors. Study results and caveats: For most TCR sequences rarity was the rule, although some public TCRs occurred in many donors. Overall, about 160 TCR beta chains were annotated as cytomegalovirus-associated. According to reports, the classifier identified cytomegalovirus status with high specificity and sensitivity.

The donors were in the approximately 120-subject validation cohort, distinct from the approximately 700-subject first cohort. The protocol was immunoSEQ multiplex PCR, while the TCRdb copy is restricted to in-frame clones and leaves out a portion. The sample includes about 220,000 clones, under 95% of them seen just once. This CDR3 has 15 amino acids. CDR1 is SGDLS and CDR2 is YYNGEE in the germline V gene. Trimming removed 4 bases at V and 2 bases at J, with 15 bases between. A note on this clone: Its antigen is undetermined.

This clonotype was sampled from a woman aged 18-29 years in good health and CMV-seronegative. The V call is TRBV9, the J call TRBJ1-2; TRBD1 is a possible D gene (6 bases). Sequenced: PBMCs. The CDR3: CASSLGGAGNYGYTF. The CDR3, as DNA: TGTGCCAGCAGCTTGGGGGGGGCAGGGAACTATGGCTACACCTTC. The whole variable domain, filled in from reference TRBV9 and TRBJ1-2, reads DSGVTQTPKHLITATGQRVTLRCSPRSGDLSVYWYQQSLDQGLQFLIQYYNGEERAKGNILERFSAQQFPDLHSELNLSSLELGDSALYFCASSLGGAGNYGYTFGSGTRLTVV.